This T cell receptor beta chain was profiled in a study of OX40 agonist ivuxolimab in advanced cancers. Describing the broader study: The costimulatory receptor OX40 (CD134) was targeted by ivuxolimab, a fully human IgG2 agonistic monoclonal antibody. Of the roughly 52 patients in dose escalation, about 20 had hepatocellular carcinoma, approximately 15 had melanoma, 9 had renal cell carcinoma and 9 had head and neck cancer. In the dose-escalation cohort, 82.7% of patients were male, and the mean age was around 60 years, with a range of about 23 to 85. The paper covers the monotherapy dose-escalation part of the phase I ivuxolimab trial, which included N ≈ 52 patients. Partial responses occurred in three dose-escalation patients: two with cutaneous melanoma and one with hepatocellular carcinoma. Peripheral TCRbeta sequencing aimed to test whether ivuxolimab altered TCR sequence diversity and caused clonal T-cell expansion. Patients were allowed to have had prior anti-PD-1, anti-PD-L1 or anti-CTLA-4 therapy, and approximately 37% of the dose-escalation patients had been treated with checkpoint inhibitors. Intravenous ivuxolimab was administered to patients every 2 weeks at six dose levels: 0.01, 0.1, 0.3, 1.5, 3 and 10 mg/kg.

V loses 1 base at its end and J loses 7 bases; junction bases beyond the gene matches: 12. The CDR3 numbers 16 residues from cysteine through phenylalanine. Only the CDR3 DNA stays, 48 bases, in frame from base 1. From the germline V gene (reference sequence), CDR1 is SEHNR and CDR2 is FQNEAQ. Genomic DNA was isolated from the sorted cells so that the TCRbeta CDR3 region could be sequenced. The immunoSEQ Assay was used to sequence the TCRbeta CDR3 regions. TCRdb retrieved this table from immuneACCESS and kept in-frame rearrangements only. Not all clones are present; in checked studies, unresolved V genes account for under half, and no reason is known for the remainder. The sample records 55,000 to 65,000 clones, 80% to 90% of which are singletons. Around 2.1% of the sample is held by the ten biggest clonotypes. What the study reported, not specific to this receptor: The antigen specificity of the clonally expanded peripheral T cells was not determined. In the 0.1-3.0 mg/kg groups, partial responders were among the patients with the lowest normalized peripheral clonal expansion, particularly in CD8+ T cells. Low levels of normalized T-cell clonal expansion were also shown by some nonresponding patients. On average, CD8+ T cells showed more expanded clones than CD4+ T cells after ivuxolimab. At doses of 0.1 to 3.0 mg/kg, clonal expansion of both CD4+ and CD8+ blood T cells was observed from baseline to week 6.

Patients with a history of autoimmune disease or receiving systemic immunosuppression were excluded from the trial. Peripheral blood for TCR sequencing was collected from all dose cohorts at baseline, on cycle 4 day 1, and on cycle 7 day 1. The samples were taken from a phase I, first-in-human, multicenter, open-label dose-escalation trial of ivuxolimab. Adults with locally advanced or metastatic head and neck squamous cell, hepatocellular, melanoma or renal cell carcinoma were enrolled in the trial. CD4+ and CD8+ T cells were sorted separately from peripheral blood before TCR sequencing. As concerns this clone: Its specific antigen is unknown. No much larger clone is present one base from it, and per-base qualities are unavailable.

The sequence was collected from an adult with an advanced solid tumor such as melanoma, head and neck, liver or kidney cancer. This sample comprised CD4+ or CD8+ T cells sorted from blood, obtained in a trial of the OX40 agonist ivuxolimab. The sequence is built from TRBV7-9 and TRBJ2-7; 8 bases in the junction line up with TRBD2. The nucleotide sequence reads TGTGCCAGCAGCTTAGAGGCACTAGCGGCAGGTGGAGAGCAGTACTTC. Translated, it gives CASSLEALAAGGEQYF.